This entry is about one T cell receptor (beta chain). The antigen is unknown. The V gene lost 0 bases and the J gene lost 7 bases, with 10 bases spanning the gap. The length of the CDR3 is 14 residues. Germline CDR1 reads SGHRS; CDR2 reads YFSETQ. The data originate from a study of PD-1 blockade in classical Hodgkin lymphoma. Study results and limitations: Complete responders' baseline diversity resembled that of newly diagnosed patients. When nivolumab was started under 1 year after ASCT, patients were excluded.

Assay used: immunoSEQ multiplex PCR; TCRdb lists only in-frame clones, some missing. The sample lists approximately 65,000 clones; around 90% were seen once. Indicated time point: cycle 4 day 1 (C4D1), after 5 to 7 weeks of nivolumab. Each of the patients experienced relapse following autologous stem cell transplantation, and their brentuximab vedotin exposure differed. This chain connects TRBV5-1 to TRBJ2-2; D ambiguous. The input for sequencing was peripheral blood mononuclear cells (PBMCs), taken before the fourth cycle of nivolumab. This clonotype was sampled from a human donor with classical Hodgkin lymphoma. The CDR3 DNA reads TGCGCCAGCAGCTTGGGTGGGCCGGACGGGGAGCTGTTTTTT. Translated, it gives CASSLGGPDGELFF.